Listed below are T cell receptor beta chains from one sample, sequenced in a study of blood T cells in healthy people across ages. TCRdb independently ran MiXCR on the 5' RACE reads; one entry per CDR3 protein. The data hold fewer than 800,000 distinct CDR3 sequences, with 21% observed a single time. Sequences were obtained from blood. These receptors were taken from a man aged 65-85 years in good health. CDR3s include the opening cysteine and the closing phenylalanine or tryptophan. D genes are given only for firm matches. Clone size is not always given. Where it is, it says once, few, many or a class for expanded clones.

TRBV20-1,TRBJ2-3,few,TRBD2,TGCAGTGCCTTAGCGGGTATTAGCACAGATACGCAGTATTTT,CSALAGISTDTQYF
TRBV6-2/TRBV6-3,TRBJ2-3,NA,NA,TGTGCCAGCAGGGATTGGGGAAATACGCAGTATTTT,CASRDWGNTQYF
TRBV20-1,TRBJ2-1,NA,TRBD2,TGCAGTGCTAGAGATCTTGGGGCTAGCGGACCGCACAATGAGCAGTTCTTC,CSARDLGASGPHNEQFF
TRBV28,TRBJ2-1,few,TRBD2,TGTGCCAGCACCTCCAAGACTAGCGGGGCCCAATTCTTC,CASTSKTSGAQFF
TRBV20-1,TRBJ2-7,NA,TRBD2,TGCAGTGCTAGAGCCCAACTAGCGGGAGGCCCCTACGAGCAGTACTTC,CSARAQLAGGPYEQYF
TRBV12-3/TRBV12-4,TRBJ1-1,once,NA,TGTGCCAGCAGTCCCGAAACTGAAGCTTTCTTT,CASSPETEAFF
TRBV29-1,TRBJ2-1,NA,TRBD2,TGCAGCGTTGATTCCGACCGCGGGAGGTATGAGCAGTTCTTC,CSVDSDRGRYEQFF
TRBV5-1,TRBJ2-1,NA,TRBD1,TGCGCCAGCAGCTGGGGACAGGGAACCTACAATGAGCAGTTCTTC,CASSWGQGTYNEQFF
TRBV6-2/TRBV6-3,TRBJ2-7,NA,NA,TGTGCCAGCAGTTACCGGATCGACGGGGCCTACGAGCAGTACTTC,CASSYRIDGAYEQYF
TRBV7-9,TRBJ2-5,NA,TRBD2,TGTGCCAGCAGCTTAGCGACCAGCGGGAGAGTCGGGACCCAGTACTTC,CASSLATSGRVGTQYF
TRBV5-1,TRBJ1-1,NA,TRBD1,TGCGCCACACGACAGGGACTGAACACTGAAGCTTTCTTT,CATRQGLNTEAFF
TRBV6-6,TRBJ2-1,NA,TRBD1,TGTGCCAGCAGTACGAGGGACAGGGGGCGGAATGAGCAGTTCTTC,CASSTRDRGRNEQFF
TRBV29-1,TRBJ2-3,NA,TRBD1,TGCAGCGTCACCCGGGACAGGCAGATCACAGATACGCAGTATTTT,CSVTRDRQITDTQYF
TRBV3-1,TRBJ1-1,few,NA,TGTGCCAGCAGCCAAGATAGAGTCCCCCGGACTGAAGCTTTCTTT,CASSQDRVPRTEAFF
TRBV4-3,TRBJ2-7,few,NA,TGCGCCAGCAGCCAAGGACAGGACCTCTCCTACGAGCAGTACTTC,CASSQGQDLSYEQYF
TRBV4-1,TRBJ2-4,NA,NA,TGCGCCAGCAGCTTCCGGGAGATTCAGTACTTC,CASSFREIQYF
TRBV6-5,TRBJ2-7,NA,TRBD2,TGTGCCAGCAGTTCTAGCGGAGGGAGGGCTTACGAGCAGTACTTC,CASSSSGGRAYEQYF
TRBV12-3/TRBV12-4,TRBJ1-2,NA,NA,TGTGCCAGCAGGCAACAGGGAGAGGGTGGCTACACCTTC,CASRQQGEGGYTF
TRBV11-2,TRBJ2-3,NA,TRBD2,TGTGCCAGCAACCTTCCGACTAGCGCGGCGCAGTATTTT,CASNLPTSAAQYF
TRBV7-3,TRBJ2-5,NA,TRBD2,TGTGCCAGCAGCTTCACTAGCGGGAAGGGGCAAGAGACCCAGTACTTC,CASSFTSGKGQETQYF
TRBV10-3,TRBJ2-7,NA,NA,TGTGACATCAGTGAGGGGGGGGAGCAGTACTTC,CDISEGGEQYF
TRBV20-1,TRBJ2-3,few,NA,TGCAGTGCTAGGGACCCCTGGTCTAGCACAGATACGCAGTATTTT,CSARDPWSSTDTQYF
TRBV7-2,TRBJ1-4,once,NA,TGTGCCACCAGCTTAACCCCAACTAATGAAAAACTGTTTTTT,CATSLTPTNEKLFF
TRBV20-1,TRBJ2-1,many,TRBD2,TGCAGTGCTAGAGGTACCCTAGCGGGCCCTAGCTCCTACAATGAGCAGTTCTTC,CSARGTLAGPSSYNEQFF
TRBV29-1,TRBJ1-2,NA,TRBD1,TGCAGCGCCGGGACAGGGGGAAGCTATGGCTACACCTTC,CSAGTGGSYGYTF
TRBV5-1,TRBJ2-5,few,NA,TGCGCCAGCTCGGCGCAGGGGGGTTTAGAGACCCAGTACTTC,CASSAQGGLETQYF
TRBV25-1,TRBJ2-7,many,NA,TGTGCCAGCAGTGAAGGAGGGCCGAATTACGAGCAGTACTTC,CASSEGGPNYEQYF
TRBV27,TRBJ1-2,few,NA,TGTGCCAGCAGTTTATCGCCCAGGTTCGACTATGGCTACACCTTC,CASSLSPRFDYGYTF
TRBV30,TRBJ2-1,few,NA,TGTGCCTGGAGTGTACCGCCAAATGAGCAGTTCTTC,CAWSVPPNEQFF
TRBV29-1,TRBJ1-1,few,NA,TGCAGCGTTAAGGGCACTGAAGCTTTCTTT,CSVKGTEAFF
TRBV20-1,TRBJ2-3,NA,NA,TGCAGTGCTATAAGAAGCGGGCGGACAGATACGCAGTATTTT,CSAIRSGRTDTQYF
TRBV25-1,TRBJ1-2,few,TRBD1,TGTGCCAGCAGTGAGGGACAGGGGGCGCAAGGCTACACCTTC,CASSEGQGAQGYTF
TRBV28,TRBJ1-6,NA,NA,TGTGCCAGCAACGTTGGGGGGGGACCGCTTAATTCACCCCTCCACTTT,CASNVGGGPLNSPLHF
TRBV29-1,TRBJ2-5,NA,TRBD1,TGCAGCGGCCAGACAGGGGGCATTGAGACCCAGTACTTC,CSGQTGGIETQYF
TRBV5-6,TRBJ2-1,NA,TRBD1,TGTGCCAGCAGCCCCGACAGGGTGAACTACAATGAGCAGTTCTTC,CASSPDRVNYNEQFF
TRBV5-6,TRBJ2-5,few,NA,TGTGCCAGCTTCGGAATAGGACGCCAAGAGACCCAGTACTTC,CASFGIGRQETQYF
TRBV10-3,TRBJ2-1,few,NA,TGTGCCATCAGGAACCAGGGGAGTTACAATGAGCAGTTCTTC,CAIRNQGSYNEQFF
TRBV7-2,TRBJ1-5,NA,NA,TGTGCCAGCAGCTTTTACGGCGTTAGCAATCAGCCCCAGCATTTT,CASSFYGVSNQPQHF
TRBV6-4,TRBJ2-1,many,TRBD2,TGTGCCAGCAGTGACTCGGCACTAGCGGCGGAGGGTGAGCAGTTCTTC,CASSDSALAAEGEQFF
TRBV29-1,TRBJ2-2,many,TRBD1,TGCAGCGTGGGGGACAGGAACACCGGGGAGCTGTTTTTT,CSVGDRNTGELFF
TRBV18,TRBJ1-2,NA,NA,TGTGCCAGCTCACCACTGGCCGTCACCGGGTATGGTGGCTACACCTTC,CASSPLAVTGYGGYTF
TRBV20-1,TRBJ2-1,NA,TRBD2,TGCAGTGCATACGAACCTAGCGGGAGTTCCTACAATGAGCAGTTCTTC,CSAYEPSGSSYNEQFF
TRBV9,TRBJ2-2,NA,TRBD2,TGTGCCAGCAGCGCGAGCGGGAGTGGGACCGGGGAGCTGTTTTTT,CASSASGSGTGELFF
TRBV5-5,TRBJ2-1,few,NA,TGTGCCAGCAGCTTGGGCCAGGGCGGGGATGAGCAGTTCTTC,CASSLGQGGDEQFF
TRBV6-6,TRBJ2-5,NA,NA,TGTGCCAGCAGTTACCACCCGGACCAAGAGACCCAGTACTTC,CASSYHPDQETQYF
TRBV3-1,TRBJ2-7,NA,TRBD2,TGTGCCAGCAGCCAAGGGTTGGGCGGGAGCTCCTACGAGCAGTACTTC,CASSQGLGGSSYEQYF
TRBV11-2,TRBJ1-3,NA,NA,TGTGCCAGCAGCTTAGTAGGTGCCGGAAACACCATATATTTT,CASSLVGAGNTIYF
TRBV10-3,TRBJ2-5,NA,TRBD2,TGTGCCATCAGTGATGCGTCGCGGGGGTTCTACGAGCGGTACTTC,CAISDASRGFYERYF
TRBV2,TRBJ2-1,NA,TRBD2,TGTGCCAGCAGTGGGGGTAGCGGGAGAGCCGACAATGAGCAGTTCTTC,CASSGGSGRADNEQFF
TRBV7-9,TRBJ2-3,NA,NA,TGTGCCAGCAGCTTAGTCCTAGGGACTAGCACAGATACGCAGTATTTT,CASSLVLGTSTDTQYF
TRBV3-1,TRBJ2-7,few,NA,TGTGCCAGCAGCCAAGATCAAACGCCCTCCTACGAGCAGTACTTC,CASSQDQTPSYEQYF
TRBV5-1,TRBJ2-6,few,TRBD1,TGCGCCAGCAGCAACAGGGGTGGCTCTGGGGCCAACGTCCTGACTTTC,CASSNRGGSGANVLTF
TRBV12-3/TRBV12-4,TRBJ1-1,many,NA,TGTGCCAGCAGCCCCCCCTACGGGGTTAACACTGAAGCTTTCTTT,CASSPPYGVNTEAFF
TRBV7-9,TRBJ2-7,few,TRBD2,TGTGCCAGCAGCTTGGGTAGCGGGAGGGCCTCCGAGCAGTACTTC,CASSLGSGRASEQYF
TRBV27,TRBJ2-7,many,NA,TGTGCCAGCAAGCGCCGACAGATATCCTACGAGCAGTACTTC,CASKRRQISYEQYF